Here is one T cell receptor (beta chain) with its context. This sample is drawn from a study of response to subunit inactivated influenza vaccine. TCRdb called the RT-PCR reads again in MiXCR, with one record for every CDR3 protein. The sample includes more than 400,000 distinct CDR3 sequences, 6% to 9% of them seen just once. This material consisted of PBMCs from blood, taken roughly 24 months after vaccination. The TCR sequence derives from a man in his fifties or sixties who received an inactivated influenza vaccine.

The chain's CDR3 is CSAPDRGGQVRVEKLFF. The CDR3 nucleotides read TGCAGTGCCCCCGATCGTGGAGGCCAGGTCCGGGTAGAAAAACTGTTTTTT. The rearrangement joins TRBV20-1 to TRBJ1-4; no clear D. Trimming stripped 6 bases from V and 8 bases from J, with 28 bases between. Germline values: CDR1 DFQATT, CDR2 SNEGSKA (reference sequence). This CDR3 comprises 17 residues.